One sample yielded the 28 T cell receptor beta chains listed below, sequenced in a study of blood T cell repertoires in COVID-19. Sequencing used immunoSEQ multiplex PCR; TCRdb keeps in-frame clones, though not all of them. The sample has 300,000 to 350,000 clones; roughly 90% are singletons. Material: peripheral blood. The receptors stem from a young man with active or convalescent COVID-19.

This clone was observed a single time. The chain recombines TRBV11-2 with TRBJ2-3, with a tentative D call TRBD2 (6 bases). V dropped 3 bases and J dropped 4 bases, with 11 bases sitting between them. This CDR3 region has 14 residues. CDR1 is SGHAT, CDR2 FQNNGV, per germline. DNA of the CDR3: TGTGCCAGCAGCTTCGCGGGACCATCAGATACGCAGTATTTT. Its protein product is CASSFAGPSDTQYF.

J is TRBJ1-5 and V is TRBV6-5, with D perhaps matching TRBD1 (5 bases). This CDR3 is 15 amino acids long. Trimming removed 6 bases at V and 3 bases at J, with 15 bases between. Germline V gene lookup returns CDR1 MNHEY and CDR2 SVGAGI. The CDR3 DNA is TGTGCCAGCAGCCTCTTCGGGGGGAACAATCAGCCCCAGCATTTT. Its translation: CASSLFGGNNQPQHF.

The rearrangement links TRBV20-1 to TRBJ2-1; 9 nucleotides agree with TRBD2. Per the germline V gene, CDR1 is DFQATT and CDR2 is SNEGSKA (reference sequence). The CDR3 totals 15 residues. J was trimmed by 6 bases and V by 3 bases; bases with no gene match: 9. This CDR3 reads CSASNPAGGRNEQFF. CDR3 nucleotides: TGCAGTGCTAGTAATCCGGCGGGAGGGCGCAATGAGCAGTTCTTC.

The chain carries TRBV6-2 or TRBV6-3 and TRBJ1-5, with TRBD1 matching over 7 bases. Germline CDR1 and CDR2: MNHEY and SVGEGT. This CDR3 is built from 14 residues. Trimming removed 2 bases from V and 15 bases from J; junction bases left unmatched: 13. The CDR3 DNA is TGTGCCAGCAGTTACCGACAGGGCGAGATCGACCCGCATTTT. This sequence encodes CASSYRQGEIDPHF.

This rearrangement joins TRBV7-9 to TRBJ1-4; 7 bases align to TRBD1. Germline assignment: CDR1 SEHNR and CDR2 FQNEAQ (reference sequence). V shed 5 bases, J shed 8 bases, and the junction held 20 bases outside the gene matches. The CDR3 contains 18 residues. The CDR3 reads CASSQPQTGNEFKEKLFF. In nucleotides, the CDR3 is TGTGCCAGCAGCCAACCCCAGACAGGGAACGAGTTCAAGGAAAAACTGTTTTTT.

The chain has TRBV9 and TRBJ1-2; perhaps TRBD1 as D (6 bases). This CDR3 spans 12 amino acids. CDR1 SGDLS and CDR2 YYNGEE come from the germline V gene. V was clipped by 5 bases and J by 8 bases, with 13 bases between them. CDR3 nucleotides: TGTGCCAGCAGAGCAGGGGCGTGGGGCTACACCTTC. It yields the protein CASRAGAWGYTF.

The table lists this clone with a count of one. CDR3 amino acids: CASSQGQGSTEAFF. CDR3 in DNA: TGTGCCAGCAGCCAAGGACAGGGGAGCACTGAAGCTTTCTTT. The J gene is TRBJ1-1, the V gene TRBV14; 8 bases are a match to TRBD1. This CDR3 has 14 residues. V was clipped by 1 base and J by 4 bases; unmatched bases: 2. Germline V lookup: CDR1 SGHDN, CDR2 FVKESK.

This chain connects TRBV12-3 or TRBV12-4 to TRBJ2-1; 15 bases agree with TRBD2. The CDR3 extends over 13 amino acids. With 8 bases clipped from V and 9 bases from J, the junction kept 2 bases outside the gene matches. The CDR3 sequence: CASRTSGRVEQFF. In DNA form, the CDR3 reads TGTGCCAGCCGGACTAGCGGGAGGGTTGAGCAGTTCTTC.

The CDR3 sequence is CASSPGTSGGDEQYF. CDR3 nucleotides: TGTGCCAGCAGCCCAGGGACTAGCGGGGGGGACGAGCAGTACTTC. This chain connects TRBV5-4 to TRBJ2-7; 16 bases align to TRBD2. Per the germline V gene, CDR1 is SGHNT and CDR2 is YYREEE (reference sequence). The ends lost 4 bases at V and 5 bases at J; junction bases unmatched: 3. This CDR3 has 15 residues.

This rearrangement joins TRBV7-2 to TRBJ1-1; D is uncertain. V was trimmed by 1 base and J by 1 base, leaving 7 bases between them. Germline CDR1 is SGHTA and CDR2 is FQGNSA. This CDR3 is built from 14 residues. The CDR3 loop reads CASSLGAWNTEAFF. The CDR3 DNA reads TGTGCCAGCAGCTTAGGGGCATGGAACACTGAAGCTTTCTTT. The full variable domain, rest sourced from reference TRBV7-2 and TRBJ1-1, is GAGVSQSPSNKVTEKGKDVELRCDPISGHTALYWYRQSLGQGLEFLIYFQGNSAPDKSGLPSDRFSAERTGGSVSTLTIQRTQQEDSAVYLCASSLGAWNTEAFFGQGTRLTVV.

V is TRBV19 and J is TRBJ2-7; 12 bases line up with TRBD2. CDR3 length equals 15 residues. V dropped 3 bases and J dropped 4; count of bases not matched to a gene: 4. The V gene's germline CDR1 is LNHDA and CDR2 SQIVND (reference sequence). The CDR3: CASSIGTSGLYEQYF. DNA of the CDR3: TGTGCCAGTAGTATCGGGACTAGCGGGTTGTACGAGCAGTACTTC.

This clone appeared a few times. The V and J genes are TRBV5-8 and TRBJ1-6; D possibly corresponds to TRBD1 (6 bases). This CDR3 comprises 15 residues. In germline, CDR1 is SGHTS, CDR2 YDEGEE. The V end was cut by 2 bases, the J end by 14 bases, with 20 bases between. CDR3 amino acids: CASSFEQGSLYALHF. DNA of the CDR3: TGTGCCAGCAGCTTCGAACAGGGATCGTTATACGCCCTCCACTTT.

The J gene is TRBJ2-7, the V gene TRBV7-2; the match to TRBD1 covers 8 bases. Germline assignment: CDR1 SGHTA and CDR2 FQGNSA. Trimming at V came to 0 bases and at J to 6 bases, leaving 4 bases not matched to a gene. This CDR3 is built from 14 residues. The CDR3: CASSLAQGAGEQYF. In DNA form, the CDR3 reads TGTGCCAGCAGCTTAGCCCAGGGGGCGGGCGAGCAGTACTTC.

The rearrangement uses TRBV12-3 or TRBV12-4 and TRBJ2-7; 8 bases agree with TRBD1. There are 12 residues in the CDR3. Trimming removed 3 bases from V and 10 bases from J; junction bases left unmatched: 5. The DNA for the CDR3 is TGTGCCAGCAGTTTGGGGACAGGTTTTCAGTACTTC. Translating gives CASSLGTGFQYF.

This clone was observed a single time. The chain has TRBV10-3 and TRBJ2-5; possible D gene TRBD2, 6 bases. Trimming removed 9 bases from V and 5 bases from J, with 16 bases in between. The V gene's germline CDR1 is ENHRY and CDR2 SYGVKD. The CDR3 is made up of 13 amino acids. This chain's CDR3 is CAIGPRREETQYF. CDR3 DNA sequence: TGTGCCATTGGGCCCAGGAGGGAGGAGACCCAGTACTTC.

The V call is TRBV21-1, the J call TRBJ1-5. TRBV21-1 is a recognized pseudogene. CDR3 length equals 18 residues. The CDR3 DNA is TGTGCCAGCAGCCGCAACAAAAGGGAATTGAAAGGAGGTCAGCCCCAGCATTTT. Protein product: CASSRNKRELKGGQPQHF.

The chain joins TRBV13 to TRBJ1-1, with D possibly matching TRBD1 (6 bases). The germline V and J ends were trimmed by 0 bases and 1 base, with 6 bases remaining between them. This CDR3 has 14 residues. Looked up from germline, CDR1 is PRHDT and CDR2 is FYEKMQ (reference sequence). The CDR3, as DNA: TGTGCCAGCAGCTTAGGCAGGGGGAACACTGAAGCTTTCTTT. This translates into CASSLGRGNTEAFF.

This sequence joins TRBV3-1 (or the pseudogene TRBV3-2) and TRBJ2-7; TRBD2 agrees at 9 bases. The J segment lost 1 base and the V segment lost 1 base, leaving 5 bases of the junction unmatched. The length of the CDR3 is 16 residues. Germline V gene lookup returns CDR1 LGHDT and CDR2 YNNKEL (reference sequence). CDR3 protein: CASSQGSGSFSYEQYF. DNA for the CDR3: TGTGCCAGCAGCCAAGGTAGCGGGAGCTTTTCCTACGAGCAGTACTTC.

The genes are TRBV27 and TRBJ2-2; 8 nucleotides agree with TRBD1. Germline values: CDR1 MNHEY, CDR2 SMNVEV (reference sequence). The trim removed 3 bases at V and 5 bases at J, leaving 8 bases unmatched. The CDR3 extends over 16 amino acids. CDR3 bases: TGTGCCAGCAGTTTGTACGGGACAGGATTTACCGGGGAGCTGTTTTTT. Translation: CASSLYGTGFTGELFF.

The CDR3 DNA is TGTGCCAGCAGCGGCTACAGGGCAACTAATGAAAAACTGTTTTTT. It translates to CASSGYRATNEKLFF. The chain employs TRBV7-9 and TRBJ1-4, with a tentative D call TRBD1 (6 bases). Germline V CDR1 and CDR2: SEHNR, FQNEAQ (reference sequence). The CDR3 is made up of 15 amino acids. V dropped 5 bases and J dropped 0 bases, with 10 bases sitting between them.

The V call is TRBV4-1, the J call TRBJ2-5; TRBD1 agrees at 9 bases. Unmatched junction bases numbered 5, after V lost 4 bases and J lost 2 bases. Germline V gene data show CDR1 as MGHRA and CDR2 as YSYEKL. This CDR3 spans 15 amino acids. The CDR3: CASSPDRGLQETQYF. CDR3 bases: TGCGCCAGCAGCCCAGACAGGGGGTTGCAAGAGACCCAGTACTTC.

CDR3 protein: CASMVRGGNTIYF. In nucleotides, the CDR3 is TGTGCCAGTATGGTCAGGGGCGGAAACACCATATATTTT. J is TRBJ1-3 and V is TRBV7-2; D possibly corresponds to TRBD1 (6 bases). Trimming removed 9 bases from V and 4 bases from J, with 13 bases in between. This CDR3 has 13 residues. The germline gives CDR1 SGHTA, CDR2 FQGNSA.

The CDR3 DNA is TGTGCCAGCAGCCCCGACAGGAACTATGGCTACACCTTC. Encoded protein: CASSPDRNYGYTF. V and J are TRBV5-8 and TRBJ1-2, with D perhaps matching TRBD1 (6 bases). The CDR3 sequence is 13 residues long. Between the trimmed V and J ends, which lost 4 bases and 2 bases, there was a span of 9 bases. Germline loops: CDR1 SGHTS, CDR2 YDEGEE.

This chain uses TRBV7-2 with TRBJ2-7, with 12 bases lining up with TRBD2. Germline loops: CDR1 SGHTA, CDR2 FQGNSA. The V and J ends lost 5 bases and 5 bases, in that order; junction bases with no gene match: 4. The CDR3 runs 14 residues. The CDR3 region is CASSRTSGIHEQYF. The CDR3 bases are TGTGCCAGCAGCCGGACTAGCGGGATTCACGAGCAGTACTTC.

The chain is built from TRBV10-1 and TRBJ2-3, with 9 bases matching TRBD1. The CDR3 covers 15 residues. Germline V gene lookup returns CDR1 WNHNN and CDR2 SYGVQD (reference sequence). V was pared by 2 bases and J by 6 bases, with 6 bases of the junction left unmatched. CDR3 protein: CASSETGGMIDTQYF. CDR3 nucleotides: TGCGCCAGCAGTGAGACAGGGGGCATGATTGATACGCAGTATTTT.

This sequence joins TRBV6-2 or TRBV6-3 and TRBJ1-5; no clear D gene. This CDR3 contains 14 residues. V lost 1 base and J 1 base, leaving 5 bases between the germline ends. Germline CDR1 reads MNHEY; CDR2 reads SVGEGT. The DNA of the CDR3 is TGTGCCAGCAGTTACTTGGCCAGCAATCAGCCCCAGCATTTT. It specifies CASSYLASNQPQHF.

The rearrangement uses TRBV5-4 and TRBJ2-7; D is undetermined. This CDR3 has 13 residues. CDR1 SGHNT and CDR2 YYREEE come from the germline V gene (reference sequence). Trimming cost V 3 bases and J 0 bases, with 7 bases left between them. Here the CDR3 DNA reads TGTGCCAGCAGCTCCAGGAACTCCTACGAGCAGTACTTC. Its protein is CASSSRNSYEQYF.

The gene calls are TRBV19 and TRBJ2-5; TRBD2 agrees at 7 bases. The CDR3 is 16 residues long. J was trimmed by 1 base and V by 0 bases; bases with no gene match: 5. Germline CDR1 and CDR2: LNHDA and SQIVND (reference sequence). CDR3 in amino acids: CASSIDTRGSQETQYF. The CDR3 DNA reads as TGTGCCAGTAGTATAGATACGCGGGGGAGCCAAGAGACCCAGTACTTC.